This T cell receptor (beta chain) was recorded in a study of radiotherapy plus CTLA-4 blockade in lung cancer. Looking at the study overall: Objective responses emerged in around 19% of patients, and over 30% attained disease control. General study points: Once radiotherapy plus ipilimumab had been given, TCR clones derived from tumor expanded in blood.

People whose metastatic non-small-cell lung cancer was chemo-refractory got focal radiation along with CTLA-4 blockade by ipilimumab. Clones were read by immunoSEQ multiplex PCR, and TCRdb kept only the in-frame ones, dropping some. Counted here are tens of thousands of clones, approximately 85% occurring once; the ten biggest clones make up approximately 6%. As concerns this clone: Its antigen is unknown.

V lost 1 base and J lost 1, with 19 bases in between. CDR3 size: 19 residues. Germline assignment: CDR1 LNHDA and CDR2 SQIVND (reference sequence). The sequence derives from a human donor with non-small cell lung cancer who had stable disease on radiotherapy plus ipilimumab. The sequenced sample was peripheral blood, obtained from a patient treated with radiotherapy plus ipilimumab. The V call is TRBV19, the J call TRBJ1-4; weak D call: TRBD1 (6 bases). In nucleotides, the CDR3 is TGTGCCAGTAGTATAGTAGTCTGGGGGCTCGGCGTAACTAATGAAAAACTGTTTTTT. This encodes CASSIVVWGLGVTNEKLFF.